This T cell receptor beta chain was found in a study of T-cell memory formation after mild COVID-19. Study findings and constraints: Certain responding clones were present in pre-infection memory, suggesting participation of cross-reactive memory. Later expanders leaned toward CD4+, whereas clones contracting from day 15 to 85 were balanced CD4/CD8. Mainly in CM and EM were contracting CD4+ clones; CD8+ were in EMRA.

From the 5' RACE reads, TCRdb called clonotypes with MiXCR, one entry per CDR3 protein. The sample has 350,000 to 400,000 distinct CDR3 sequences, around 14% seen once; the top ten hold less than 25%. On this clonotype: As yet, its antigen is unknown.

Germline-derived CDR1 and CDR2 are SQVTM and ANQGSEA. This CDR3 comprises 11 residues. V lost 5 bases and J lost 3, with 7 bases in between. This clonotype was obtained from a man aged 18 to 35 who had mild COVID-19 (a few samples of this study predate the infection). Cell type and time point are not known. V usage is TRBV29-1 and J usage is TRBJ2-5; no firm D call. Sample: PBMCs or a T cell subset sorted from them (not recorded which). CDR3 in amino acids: CSVRQEETQYF. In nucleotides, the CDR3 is TGCAGCGTTCGGCAGGAAGAGACCCAGTACTTC.